One and the same sample provided the 18 T cell receptor beta chains below, sequenced in a study of molecular identifiers for immune sequencing clone quantification. TCRdb reprocessed the PCR reads via MiXCR and lists one record per CDR3 protein. The table lists approximately 630,000 distinct CDR3 sequences, 25% of them singletons. Sequencing used naive CD8+ T cells from blood, with Jurkat cell RNA spiked in. Subset described: FACS-sorted CD8+CD4-CCR7+CD45RA+ naive T cells. These receptors were obtained from a human donor in good health. Some libraries in this study had Jurkat cell RNA spiked in.

The table lists this clonotype with many counts. The rearrangement links TRBV12-3 or TRBV12-4 to TRBJ2-3, with D uncertain. The CDR3 totals 11 residues. V was clipped by 8 bases and J by 0 bases, with 3 bases between them. CDR3 in DNA: TGTGCCAGCCGGAGCACAGATACGCAGTATTTT. Protein: CASRSTDTQYF.

Points on this clonotype: A single base separates this from a much larger clone, so it may be a read error. V is TRBV6-1 and J is TRBJ2-7, with D tentatively TRBD2 (5 bases). The length of the CDR3 is 15 residues. The germline CDR1 and CDR2 sequences are MNHNS and SASEGT. The germline V and J ends were trimmed by 0 bases and 6 bases, with 15 bases remaining between them. The CDR3 spells CASSEAGGAWCEQYF. CDR3 coding DNA: TGTGCCAGCAGTGAAGCTGGAGGTGCCTGGTGCGAGCAGTACTTC.

This clonotype was counted between two and nine times. This chain connects TRBV28 to TRBJ2-1, with TRBD2 matching 9 bases. V shed 6 bases, J shed 10 bases, and the junction held 13 bases outside the gene matches. Germline V lookup: CDR1 MDHEN, CDR2 SYDVKM. This CDR3 is built from 15 residues. The DNA for the CDR3 is TGTGCCAGCAGCCGAACGACCTTAGCGGGAGACGAGCAGTTCTTC. Translation: CASSRTTLAGDEQFF.

A remark on this clonotype: The CDR3 does not end in the conserved phenylalanine or tryptophan, so this is likely a read error. The chain has TRBV24-1 and TRBJ2-4; a possible D gene is TRBD1 (6 bases). The CDR3 has 14 amino acids. Germline-derived CDR1 and CDR2 are KGHDR and SFDVKD. Trimming cost V 10 bases and J 3 bases, with 15 bases left between them. This CDR3 is CATTTTGRKNIQYY. The CDR3 coding sequence is TGTGCCACAACAACTACAGGGCGCAAAAACATTCAGTACTAC.

Regarding this clonotype: At one end the junction does not follow the germline gene, possibly because of a read error. J is TRBJ2-3 and V is TRBV7-9; 7 positions match TRBD2. Looked up from germline, CDR1 is SEHNR and CDR2 is FQNEAQ (reference sequence). CDR3 length: 17 amino acids. CDR3 nucleotide sequence: TGTGCCAGCAGCTTAGCTTGGAGTTCGACTAGCACAGATACGCAATATTTT. Translated: CASSLAWSSTSTDTQYF.

This clonotype was detected only a few times. The V gene is TRBV19, the J gene TRBJ2-3, with TRBD1 as a possible D gene (6 bases). Trimming cost V 3 bases and J 5 bases, with 12 bases left between them. The CDR3 runs to 14 residues. The V gene's germline CDR1 is LNHDA and CDR2 SQIVND (reference sequence). CDR3 protein: CASSIGGALDTQYF. In nucleotides, the CDR3 is TGTGCCAGTAGTATTGGGGGCGCGTTAGATACGCAGTATTTT.

This clonotype was seen only a few times. This may stem from a read error, because a much larger clone lies one nucleotide away. The conserved final phenylalanine or tryptophan is absent from the CDR3, which likely points to a read error. This chain links TRBV5-1 with TRBJ2-3; TRBD1 agrees at 7 bases. The CDR3 runs 15 residues. Germline V gives CDR1 SGHRS, CDR2 YFSETQ. V dropped 1 base and J dropped 2; count of bases not matched to a gene: 4. In DNA, the CDR3 is TGCGCCAGCAGCTTGAGGGACAGATTCACAGATACGCAGTATCTT. It specifies CASSLRDRFTDTQYL.

This clonotype was seen only a few times. This rearrangement joins TRBV7-9 to TRBJ2-7, with D unresolved. V was clipped by 2 bases and J by 2 bases, with 10 bases between them. The CDR3 length is 14 residues. Germline CDR1 reads SEHNR; CDR2 reads FQNEAQ (reference sequence). The DNA for the CDR3 is TGTGCCAGCAGCTTAACTTTACAGCCCTACGAGCAGTACTTC. Translating gives CASSLTLQPYEQYF. Combining the CDR3 with reference TRBV7-9 and TRBJ2-7 gives the whole variable domain DTGVSQNPRHKITKRGQNVTFRCDPISEHNRLYWYRQTLGQGPEFLTYFQNEAQLEKSRLLSDRFSAERPKGSFSTLEIQRTEQGDSAMYLCASSLTLQPYEQYFGPGTRLTVT.

This clonotype turned up a few times. As DNA, the CDR3 is TGTGCCAGCGAGGCTTCAGTGGCCACCGGGGAGCTGTTTTTT. This codes for CASEASVATGELFF. V is TRBV19 and J is TRBJ2-2; D is unresolved. CDR1 and CDR2 from the germline V gene are LNHDA and SQIVND (reference sequence). This CDR3 contains 14 residues. Trimming cost V 9 bases and J 4 bases, with 15 bases left between them. The full variable domain, rest sourced from reference TRBV19 and TRBJ2-2, is DGGITQSPKYLFRKEGQNVTLSCEQNLNHDAMYWYRQDPGQGLRLIYYSQIVNDFQKGDIAEGYSVSREKKESFPLTVTSAQKNPTAFYLCASEASVATGELFFGEGSRLTVL.

The genes are TRBV12-5 and TRBJ2-7, with D perhaps TRBD1 or TRBD2 (7 bases each). Trimming stripped 4 bases from V and 2 bases from J, with 21 bases between. From germline, CDR1 is LGHNT and CDR2 FRNRAP. CDR3 length equals 17 residues. CDR3 in amino acids: CASGSDPGGEGTYEQYF. The DNA of the CDR3 is TGTGCTAGTGGTTCGGACCCAGGGGGGGAGGGTACCTACGAGCAGTACTTC.

V usage is TRBV4-1 and J usage is TRBJ2-3; 11 positions match TRBD2. Per the germline V gene, CDR1 is MGHRA and CDR2 is YSYEKL. The CDR3 runs 16 residues. The V gene end was trimmed by 4 bases and the J gene end by 2 bases; junction bases not matched to a gene: 5. The CDR3 bases are TGCGCCAGCAGCCTGATAGCGGGGGGGTTCACAGATACGCAGTATTTT. This sequence encodes CASSLIAGGFTDTQYF.

This clonotype was seen at least ten times. The rearrangement uses TRBV28 and TRBJ2-3; D is ambiguous. CDR3 length equals 14 residues. Germline CDR1 and CDR2: MDHEN and SYDVKM. V dropped 3 bases and J dropped 8 bases, with 15 bases sitting between them. This chain's CDR3 is CASSFDAGEPTQYF. DNA for the CDR3: TGTGCCAGCAGTTTCGATGCTGGCGAACCTACGCAGTATTTT.

This clonotype was observed at least ten times. The gene calls are TRBV29-1 and TRBJ2-7; D not resolved. The CDR3 extends over 10 amino acids. Trimming pared 4 bases from V and 6 bases from J, leaving 7 bases between. Germline CDR1 and CDR2: SQVTM and ANQGSEA. The CDR3, as DNA: TGCAGCGTTGTCCTAACCGAGCAGTACTTC. Protein: CSVVLTEQYF.

This clonotype was observed a few times. The chain links TRBV4-3 to TRBJ1-1; 12 positions match TRBD1. The CDR3 contains 17 residues. With 1 base clipped from V and 5 bases from J, the junction kept 8 bases outside the gene matches. The germline V gene has CDR1 LGHNA and CDR2 YSLEER. The CDR3 sequence: CASSQGDRGLVETEAFF. CDR3 coding DNA: TGCGCCAGCAGCCAAGGGGACAGGGGGCTAGTGGAGACTGAAGCTTTCTTT.

V is TRBV6-2 or TRBV6-3 and J is TRBJ2-7, with no clear D. Trimming stripped 0 bases from V and 2 bases from J, with 17 bases between. Germline CDR1 and CDR2: MNHEY and SVGEGT. The CDR3 loop spans 17 amino acids. The CDR3 DNA follows: TGTGCCAGCAGTTACTCGAAGGGTCGAGACTCCCCCTACGAGCAGTACTTC. Translating it yields CASSYSKGRDSPYEQYF.

This chain uses TRBV2 with TRBJ1-1, with TRBD1 matching 7 bases. CDR1 and CDR2 (germline): SNHLY, FYNNEI. The CDR3 covers 13 residues. V was pared by 3 bases and J by 7 bases, with 5 bases of the junction left unmatched. CDR3 DNA sequence: TGTGCCAGCAGTGAGAGTCACAGGGGTGAAGCTTTCTTT. Translating gives CASSESHRGEAFF.

The sample holds many counts of this clonotype. The chain is built from TRBV6-5 and TRBJ2-7, with a tentative D call TRBD2 (6 bases). Germline V gene sequence: CDR1 MNHEY, CDR2 SVGAGI. With 5 bases removed from V and 3 bases from J, the gap between germline ends came to 11 bases. CDR3 size: 13 residues. The CDR3 region is CASSAGLDYEQYF. The DNA of the CDR3 is TGTGCCAGCAGTGCGGGGCTAGACTACGAGCAGTACTTC.

On this clonotype: One junction end disagrees with the germline gene, perhaps due to a read error. The chain links TRBV28 to TRBJ2-1, with TRBD2 identical over 9 bases. Germline assignment: CDR1 MDHEN and CDR2 SYDVKM. The CDR3 is 16 residues long. The CDR3, as DNA: TGTGCCAGCGGTTTGTTGGTTGGCGGGGGGGGCGGTGGGCAGTTCTTC. Amino acids: CASGLLVGGGGGGQFF.